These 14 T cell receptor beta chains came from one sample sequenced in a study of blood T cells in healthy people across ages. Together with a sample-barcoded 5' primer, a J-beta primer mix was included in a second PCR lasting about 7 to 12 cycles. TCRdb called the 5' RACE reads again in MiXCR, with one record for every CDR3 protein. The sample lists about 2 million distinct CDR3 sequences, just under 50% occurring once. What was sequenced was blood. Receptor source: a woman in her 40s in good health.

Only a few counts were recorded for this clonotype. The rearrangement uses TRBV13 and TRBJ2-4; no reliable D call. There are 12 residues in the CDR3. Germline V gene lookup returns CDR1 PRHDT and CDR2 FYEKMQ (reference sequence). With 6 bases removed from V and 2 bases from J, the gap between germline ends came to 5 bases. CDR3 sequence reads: CASRGPKNIQYF. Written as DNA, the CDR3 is TGTGCCAGCAGAGGTCCCAAAAACATTCAGTACTTC.

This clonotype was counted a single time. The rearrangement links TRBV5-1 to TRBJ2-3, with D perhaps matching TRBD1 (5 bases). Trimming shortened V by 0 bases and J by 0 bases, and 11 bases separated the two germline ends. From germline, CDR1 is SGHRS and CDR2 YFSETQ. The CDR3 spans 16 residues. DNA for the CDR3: TGCGCCAGCAGCTTGGATGGCAGGGCGAGCACAGATACGCAGTATTTT. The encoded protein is CASSLDGRASTDTQYF.

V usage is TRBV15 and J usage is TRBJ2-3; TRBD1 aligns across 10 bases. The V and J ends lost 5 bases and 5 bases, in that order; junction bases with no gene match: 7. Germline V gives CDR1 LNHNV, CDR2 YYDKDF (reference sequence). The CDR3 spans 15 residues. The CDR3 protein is CATSGDRGRRDTQYF. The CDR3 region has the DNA TGTGCCACCAGCGGGGACAGGGGCCGCCGAGATACGCAGTATTTT.

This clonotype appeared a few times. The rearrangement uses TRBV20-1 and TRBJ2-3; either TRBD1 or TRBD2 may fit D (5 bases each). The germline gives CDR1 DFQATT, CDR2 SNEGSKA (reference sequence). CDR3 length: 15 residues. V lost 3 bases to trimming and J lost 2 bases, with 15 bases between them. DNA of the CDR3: TGCAGTGCTAGCCCCTCCGTGGGGGTCACAGATACGCAGTATTTT. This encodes CSASPSVGVTDTQYF.

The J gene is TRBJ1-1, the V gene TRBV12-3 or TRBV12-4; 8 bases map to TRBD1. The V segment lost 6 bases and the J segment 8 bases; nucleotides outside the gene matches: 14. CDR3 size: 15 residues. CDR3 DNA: TGTGCCAGCAGCTCCAGAGAGACAGGGGATTTGGAAGCTTTCTTT. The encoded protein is CASSSRETGDLEAFF.

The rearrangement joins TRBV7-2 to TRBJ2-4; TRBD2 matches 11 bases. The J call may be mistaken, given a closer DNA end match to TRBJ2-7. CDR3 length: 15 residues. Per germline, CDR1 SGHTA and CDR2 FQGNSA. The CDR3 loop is CASSTELAGGLEQYF. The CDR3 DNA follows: TGTGCCAGCAGCACCGAGCTAGCGGGGGGCCTCGAGCAGTACTTC.

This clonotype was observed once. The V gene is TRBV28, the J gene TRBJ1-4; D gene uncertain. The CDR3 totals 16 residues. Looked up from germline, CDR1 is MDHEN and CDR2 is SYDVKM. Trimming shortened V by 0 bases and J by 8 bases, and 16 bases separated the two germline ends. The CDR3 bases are TGTGCCAGCAGTTTATGGTCGGGGAATCAGCTCGAAAAACTGTTTTTT. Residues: CASSLWSGNQLEKLFF.

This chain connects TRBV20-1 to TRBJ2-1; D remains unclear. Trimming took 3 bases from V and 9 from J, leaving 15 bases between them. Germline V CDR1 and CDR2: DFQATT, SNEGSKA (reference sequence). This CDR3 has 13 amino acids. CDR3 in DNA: TGCAGTGCTAGTAACCCTAGTCAGGCTGAGCAGTTCTTC. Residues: CSASNPSQAEQFF.

The CDR3 reads CATGTSGGKGEYF. CDR3 sequence (DNA): TGTGCCACCGGGACTAGCGGGGGGAAAGGGGAGTATTTT. The V gene is TRBV28, the J gene TRBJ2-3, with 15 bases matching TRBD2. Per the germline V gene, CDR1 is MDHEN and CDR2 is SYDVKM. This CDR3 region has 13 residues. V lost 10 bases to trimming and J lost 13 bases; unmatched junction nucleotides: 9.

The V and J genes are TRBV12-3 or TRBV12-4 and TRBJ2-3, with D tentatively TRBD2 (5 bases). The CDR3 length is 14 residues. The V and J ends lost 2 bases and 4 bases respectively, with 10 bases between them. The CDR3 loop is CASSLRVGADTQYF. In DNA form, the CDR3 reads TGTGCCAGCAGTTTACGAGTGGGAGCAGATACGCAGTATTTT.

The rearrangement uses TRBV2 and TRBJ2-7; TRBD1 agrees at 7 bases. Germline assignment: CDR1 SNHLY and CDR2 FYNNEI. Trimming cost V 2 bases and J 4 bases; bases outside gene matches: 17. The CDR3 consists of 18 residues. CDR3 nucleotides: TGTGCCAGCAGTGAATACCGCCTGACAGGGAGTACCCTATACGAGCAGTACTTC. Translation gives CASSEYRLTGSTLYEQYF.

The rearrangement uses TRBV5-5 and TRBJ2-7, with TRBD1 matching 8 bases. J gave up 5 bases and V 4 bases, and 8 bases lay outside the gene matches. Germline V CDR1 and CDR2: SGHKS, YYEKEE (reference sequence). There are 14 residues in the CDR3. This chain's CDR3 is CASSRKDRDNEQYF. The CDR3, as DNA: TGTGCCAGCAGCAGAAAGGACAGGGACAACGAGCAGTACTTC. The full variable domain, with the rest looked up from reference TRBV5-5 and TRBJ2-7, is DAGVTQSPTHLIKTRGQQVTLRCSPISGHKSVSWYQQVLGQGPQFIFQYYEKEERGRGNFPDRFSARQFPNYSSELNVNALLLGDSALYLCASSRKDRDNEQYFGPGTRLTVT.

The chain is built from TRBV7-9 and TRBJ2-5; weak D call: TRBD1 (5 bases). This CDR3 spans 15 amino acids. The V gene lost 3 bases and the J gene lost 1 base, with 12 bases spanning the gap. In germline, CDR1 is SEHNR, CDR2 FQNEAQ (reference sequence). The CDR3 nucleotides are TGTGCCAGCAGCTTTAGGGGAACACTCCAAGAGACCCAGTACTTC. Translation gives CASSFRGTLQETQYF.

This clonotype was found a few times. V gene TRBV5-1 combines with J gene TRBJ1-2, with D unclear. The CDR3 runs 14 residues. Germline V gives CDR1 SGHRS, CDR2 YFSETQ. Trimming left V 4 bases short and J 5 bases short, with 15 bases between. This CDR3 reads CASSPGLGDYGYTF. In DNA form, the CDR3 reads TGCGCCAGCAGCCCCGGATTAGGCGATTATGGCTACACCTTC.